The present TCR beta chain was sequenced within a study of blood T cell repertoires in COVID-19 (dated by TCRdb to the early 2020s). Describing the broader study: The collaborator samples originated in the United States, Italy and Spain and spanned the acute and convalescent phases of COVID-19. The material from the prospective study consisted of cDNA or gDNA derived from T cells, B-cell-depleted T cells, or PBMCs. The dataset comprised deeply sampled blood TCRbeta repertoires from subjects exposed to, actively infected with, or recovered from COVID-19. The repertoires were released in a freely available public database intended as a resource for research on the immune response to SARS-CoV-2. The samples were drawn from the first 160 participants of the ongoing ImmuneRACE study and from some 1,300 subjects provided by 6 global collaborators. A de-identified subject ID, COVID-19 status, age in years and sex were almost always included in the sample metadata. Where available, HLA class I and class II types were obtained from metadata supplied by the sample provider rather than from assay-based typing. The full study reports these points: The amount of clinical and demographic metadata varied by source and participant and was provided uncurated.

The collaborating institutions used their own protocols to collect whole blood in K2EDTA tubes. For TCRbeta analysis, collaborators shipped samples as frozen whole blood, isolated PBMCs, or DNA extracted from either of those sample types. This clone was seen a single time. The antigen this receptor binds is unknown. Base qualities are not provided; no much larger clone lies one nucleotide away. TCRbeta CDR3 regions were amplified from genomic DNA using the immunoSEQ Assay, a bias-controlled multiplex PCR. The authors' pipeline ran thus. The number of nucleated cells in each sample was estimated by amplification of reference gene primers within the assay. To quantify the absolute abundance of each unique TCRbeta CDR3 rearrangement, sequence reads were collapsed and filtered. For each sample, productive Simpson clonality was calculated as the square root of Simpson's diversity index over productive rearrangements. TCRdb carries this immuneACCESS record with in-frame sequences only. Its versions omit some clonotypes, under half of them owing to an unresolved V gene in the studies checked, with the rest unexplained. V and J calls and clone size are those listed in that table; D and trimming were worked out from the DNA. This sample has about 310,000 clones in its table, and around 86% of those were observed once. Over 1% of the sample rests with the top ten.

Sequences MNHEY (CDR1) and SVGEGT (CDR2) are obtained from the germline V gene. The CDR3 holds 15 amino acids from the cysteine to the phenylalanine. Just CDR3 DNA is preserved here, 45 bases in frame from base 1. V loses 2 bases of germline sequence and J loses 3 bases, and the interval between the two ends is 13 bases. Recombination linked TRBV6-2 or TRBV6-3 to TRBJ2-5, and possibly TRBD2, on 6 matching bases. The TCR sequence derives from a man in his 70s with acute or convalescent COVID-19. Sequenced material: peripheral blood. The DNA sequence is TGTGCCAGCAGTTACAGGCGGGACCGTAAAGAGACCCAGTACTTC. It translates to CASSYRRDRKETQYF.